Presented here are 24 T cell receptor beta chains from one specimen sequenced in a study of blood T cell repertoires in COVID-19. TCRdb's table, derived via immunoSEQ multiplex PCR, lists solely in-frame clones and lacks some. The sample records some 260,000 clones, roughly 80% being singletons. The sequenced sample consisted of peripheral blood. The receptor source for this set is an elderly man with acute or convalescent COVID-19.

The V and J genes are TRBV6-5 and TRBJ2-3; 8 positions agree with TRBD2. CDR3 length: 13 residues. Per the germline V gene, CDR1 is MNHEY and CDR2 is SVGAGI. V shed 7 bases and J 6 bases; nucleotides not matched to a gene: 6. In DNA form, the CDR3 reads TGTGCCAGCACCCACGGGGGGGCGGATACGCAGTATTTT. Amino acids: CASTHGGADTQYF.

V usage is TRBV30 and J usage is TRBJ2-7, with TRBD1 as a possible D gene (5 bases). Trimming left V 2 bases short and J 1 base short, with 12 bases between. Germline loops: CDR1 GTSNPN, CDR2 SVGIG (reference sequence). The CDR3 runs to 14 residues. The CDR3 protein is CAWSPTQGSYEQYF. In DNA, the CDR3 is TGTGCCTGGAGTCCAACCCAGGGATCCTACGAGCAGTACTTC.

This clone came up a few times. DNA of the CDR3: TGTGCCAGCAACCAGCAGGGAAATAATTCACCCCTCCACTTT. It is translated as CASNQQGNNSPLHF. This chain joins TRBV6-5 and TRBJ1-6, with D tentatively TRBD1 (5 bases). The CDR3 has 14 amino acids. V lost 7 bases and J 5 bases, leaving 12 bases between the germline ends. CDR1 is MNHEY and CDR2 is SVGAGI in the germline V gene.

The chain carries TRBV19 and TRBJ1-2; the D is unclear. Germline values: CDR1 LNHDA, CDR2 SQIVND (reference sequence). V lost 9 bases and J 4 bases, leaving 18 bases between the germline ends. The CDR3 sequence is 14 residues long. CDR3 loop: CASEFKWAGYGYTF. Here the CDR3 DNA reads TGTGCCAGCGAGTTTAAGTGGGCCGGCTATGGCTACACCTTC.

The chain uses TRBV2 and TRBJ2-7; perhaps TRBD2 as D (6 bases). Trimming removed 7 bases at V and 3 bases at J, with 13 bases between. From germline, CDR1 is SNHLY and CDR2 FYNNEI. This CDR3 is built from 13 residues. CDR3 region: CASIGGVDYEQYF. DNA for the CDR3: TGTGCCAGCATCGGCGGGGTAGACTACGAGCAGTACTTC.

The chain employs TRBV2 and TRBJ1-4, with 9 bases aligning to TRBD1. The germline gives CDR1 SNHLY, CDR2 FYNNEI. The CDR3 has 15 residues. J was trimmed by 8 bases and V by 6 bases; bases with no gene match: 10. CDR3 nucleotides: TGTGCCAGCAGGGATGGGACAGGGTATTGGGAAAAACTGTTTTTT. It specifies CASRDGTGYWEKLFF.

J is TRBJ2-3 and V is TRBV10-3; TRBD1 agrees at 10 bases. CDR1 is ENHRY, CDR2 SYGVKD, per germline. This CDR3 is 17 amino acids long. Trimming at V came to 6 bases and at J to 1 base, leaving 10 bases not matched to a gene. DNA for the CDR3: TGTGCCATCAGCACTCCCAGGACAGGGGGGGGCACAGATACGCAGTATTTT. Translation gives CAISTPRTGGGTDTQYF.

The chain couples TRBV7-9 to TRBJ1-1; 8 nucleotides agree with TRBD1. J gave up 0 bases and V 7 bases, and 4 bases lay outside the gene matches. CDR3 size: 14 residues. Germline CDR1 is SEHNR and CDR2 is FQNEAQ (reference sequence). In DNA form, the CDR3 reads TGTGCCAGCATCCGACAGGGGATGAACACTGAAGCTTTCTTT. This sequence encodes CASIRQGMNTEAFF.

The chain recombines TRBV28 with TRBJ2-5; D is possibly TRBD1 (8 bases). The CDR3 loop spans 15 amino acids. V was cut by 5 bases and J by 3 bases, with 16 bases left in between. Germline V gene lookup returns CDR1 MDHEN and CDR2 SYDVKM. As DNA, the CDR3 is TGTGCCAGCAGTCCGACAGGGGCGGGGGAAGAGACCCAGTACTTC. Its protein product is CASSPTGAGEETQYF. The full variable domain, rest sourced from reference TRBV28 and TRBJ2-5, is DVKVTQSSRYLVKRTGEKVFLECVQDMDHENMFWYRQDPGLGLRLIYFSYDVKMKEKGDIPEGYSVSREKKERFSLILESASTNQTSMYLCASSPTGAGEETQYFGPGTRLLVL.

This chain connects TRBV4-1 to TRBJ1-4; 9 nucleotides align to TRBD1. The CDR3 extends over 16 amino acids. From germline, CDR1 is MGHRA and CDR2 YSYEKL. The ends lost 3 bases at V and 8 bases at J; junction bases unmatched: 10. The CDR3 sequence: CASSQDPGTGWEKLFF. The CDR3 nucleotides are TGCGCCAGCAGCCAGGACCCCGGGACAGGGTGGGAAAAACTGTTTTTT.

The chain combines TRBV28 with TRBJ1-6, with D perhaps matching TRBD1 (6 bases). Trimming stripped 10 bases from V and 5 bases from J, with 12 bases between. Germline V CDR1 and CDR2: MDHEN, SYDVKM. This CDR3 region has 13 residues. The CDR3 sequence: CAMGGRNNSPLHF. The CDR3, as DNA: TGTGCCATGGGGGGGCGGAATAATTCACCCCTCCACTTT.

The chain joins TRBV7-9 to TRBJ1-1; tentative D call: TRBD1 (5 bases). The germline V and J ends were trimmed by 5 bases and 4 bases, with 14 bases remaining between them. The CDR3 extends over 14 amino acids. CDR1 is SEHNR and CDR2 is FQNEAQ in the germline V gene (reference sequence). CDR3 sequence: CASSRAGPSTEAFF. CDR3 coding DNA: TGTGCCAGCAGCCGGGCGGGACCGAGCACTGAAGCTTTCTTT. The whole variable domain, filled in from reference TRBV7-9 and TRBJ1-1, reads DTGVSQNPRHKITKRGQNVTFRCDPISEHNRLYWYRQTLGQGPEFLTYFQNEAQLEKSRLLSDRFSAERPKGSFSTLEIQRTEQGDSAMYLCASSRAGPSTEAFFGQGTRLTVV.

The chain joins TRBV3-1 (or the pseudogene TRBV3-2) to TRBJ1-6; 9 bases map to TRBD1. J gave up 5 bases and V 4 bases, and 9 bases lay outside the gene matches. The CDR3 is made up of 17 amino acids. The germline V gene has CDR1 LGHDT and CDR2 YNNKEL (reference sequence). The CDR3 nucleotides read TGTGCCAGCAGCCCGCATCGCGGGACAGGGAATAATTCACCCCTCCACTTT. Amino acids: CASSPHRGTGNNSPLHF.

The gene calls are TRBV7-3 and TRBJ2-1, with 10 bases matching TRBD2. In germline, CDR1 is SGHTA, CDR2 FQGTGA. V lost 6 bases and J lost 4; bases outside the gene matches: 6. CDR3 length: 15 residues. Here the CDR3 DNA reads TGTGCCAGCAGTTACCTAGCGGGGGTTTACAATGAGCAGTTCTTC. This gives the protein CASSYLAGVYNEQFF. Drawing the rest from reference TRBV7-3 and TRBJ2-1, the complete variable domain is GAGVSQTPSNKVTEKGKYVELRCDPISGHTALYWYRQSLGQGPEFLIYFQGTGAADDSGLPNDRFFAVRPEGSVSTLKIQRTERGDSAVYLCASSYLAGVYNEQFFGPGTRLTVL.

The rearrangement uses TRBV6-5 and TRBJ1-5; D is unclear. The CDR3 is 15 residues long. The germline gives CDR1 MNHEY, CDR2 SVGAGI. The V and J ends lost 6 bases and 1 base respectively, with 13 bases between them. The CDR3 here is CASSLSFRSNQPQHF. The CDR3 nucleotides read TGTGCCAGCAGCCTATCCTTTCGGAGCAATCAGCCCCAGCATTTT.

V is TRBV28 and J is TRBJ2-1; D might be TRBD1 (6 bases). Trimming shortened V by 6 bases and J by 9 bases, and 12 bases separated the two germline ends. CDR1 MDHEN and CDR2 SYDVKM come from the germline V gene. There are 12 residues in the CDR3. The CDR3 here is CASRKQGSEQFF. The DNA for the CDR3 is TGTGCCAGCAGGAAGCAGGGGAGTGAGCAGTTCTTC.

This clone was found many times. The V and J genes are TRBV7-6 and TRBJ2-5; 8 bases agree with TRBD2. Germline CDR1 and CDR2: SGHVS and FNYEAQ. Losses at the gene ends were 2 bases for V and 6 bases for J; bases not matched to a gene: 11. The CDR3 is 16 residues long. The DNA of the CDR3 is TGTGCCAGCAGCTTACATAGCGGGGACACCCTCCAGACCCAGTACTTC. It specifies CASSLHSGDTLQTQYF.

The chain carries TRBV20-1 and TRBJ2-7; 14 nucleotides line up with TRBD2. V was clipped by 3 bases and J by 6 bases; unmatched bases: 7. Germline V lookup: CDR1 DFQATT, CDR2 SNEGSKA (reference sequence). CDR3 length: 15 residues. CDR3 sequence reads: CSASNSGTSGSEQYF. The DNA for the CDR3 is TGCAGTGCTAGTAATTCCGGGACTAGCGGGAGCGAGCAGTACTTC.

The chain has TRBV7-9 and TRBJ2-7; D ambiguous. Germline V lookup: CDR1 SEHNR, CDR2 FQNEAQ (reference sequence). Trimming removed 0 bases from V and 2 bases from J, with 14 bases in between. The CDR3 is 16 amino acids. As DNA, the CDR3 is TGTGCCAGCAGCTTAGCCCCTGACAAGTTGACCTACGAGCAGTACTTC. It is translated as CASSLAPDKLTYEQYF.

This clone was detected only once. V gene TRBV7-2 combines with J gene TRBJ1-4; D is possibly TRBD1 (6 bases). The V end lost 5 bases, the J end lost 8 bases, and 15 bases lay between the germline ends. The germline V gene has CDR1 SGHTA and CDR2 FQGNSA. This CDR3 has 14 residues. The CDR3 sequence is CASSPSTGHEKLFF. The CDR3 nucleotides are TGTGCCAGCAGCCCATCGACAGGTCACGAAAAACTGTTTTTT.

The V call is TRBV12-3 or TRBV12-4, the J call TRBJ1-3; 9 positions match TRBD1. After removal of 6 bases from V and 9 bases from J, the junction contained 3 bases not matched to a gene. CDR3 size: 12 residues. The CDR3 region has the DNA TGTGCCAGCAGCACAGGGGGCTTCACCATATATTTT. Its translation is CASSTGGFTIYF.

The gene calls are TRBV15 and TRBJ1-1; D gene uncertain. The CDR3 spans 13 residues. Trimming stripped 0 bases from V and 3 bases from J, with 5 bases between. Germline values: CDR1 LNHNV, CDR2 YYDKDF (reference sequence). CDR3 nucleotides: TGTGCCACCAGCAGAGATTCATACACTGAAGCTTTCTTT. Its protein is CATSRDSYTEAFF.

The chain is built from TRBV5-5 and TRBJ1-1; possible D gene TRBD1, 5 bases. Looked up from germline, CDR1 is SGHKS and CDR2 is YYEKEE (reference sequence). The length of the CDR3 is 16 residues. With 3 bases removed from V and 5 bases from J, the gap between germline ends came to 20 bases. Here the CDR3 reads CASSYEVRGSGTEAFF. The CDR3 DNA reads TGTGCCAGCAGCTACGAGGTCCGGGGGTCGGGGACTGAAGCTTTCTTT.

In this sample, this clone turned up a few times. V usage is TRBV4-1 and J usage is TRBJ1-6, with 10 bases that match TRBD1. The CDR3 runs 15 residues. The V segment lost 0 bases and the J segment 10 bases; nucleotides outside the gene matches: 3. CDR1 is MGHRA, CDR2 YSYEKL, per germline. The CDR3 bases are TGCGCCAGCAGCCAAGAAGGGACAGGGGACTCACCCCTCCACTTT. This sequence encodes CASSQEGTGDSPLHF.